The 30 T cell receptor beta chains reported below all come from one sample, sequenced in a study of cytomegalovirus exposure and HLA in healthy donors. PCR primers comprised 60 Vbeta and 13 Jbeta primers. Repertoires were generated with immunoSEQ multiplex PCR, while TCRdb's copy carries only in-frame clones and drops some. Among some 120,000 clones listed, over 75% were seen once. Sequenced input: PBMCs. Every receptor here comes from a young man in good health and CMV-seropositive.

The chain combines TRBV7-9 with TRBJ1-1; D might be TRBD1 (5 bases). Trimming shortened V by 1 base and J by 0 bases, and 9 bases separated the two germline ends. This CDR3 is 15 amino acids long. CDR1 and CDR2 from the germline V gene are SEHNR and FQNEAQ (reference sequence). The CDR3 loop reads CASSLEGLLNTEAFF. The CDR3 DNA sequence: TGTGCCAGCAGCTTAGAGGGGCTGTTGAACACTGAAGCTTTCTTT.

V is TRBV13 and J is TRBJ2-7, with unresolved D. CDR3 size: 12 residues. The ends were cut back, 6 bases at V and 0 bases at J, with 6 bases in the middle. CDR1 PRHDT and CDR2 FYEKMQ come from the germline V gene (reference sequence). The CDR3 spells CASRLSSYEQYF. The CDR3 coding sequence is TGTGCCAGCAGGCTAAGCTCCTACGAGCAGTACTTC.

The V gene is TRBV7-6, the J gene TRBJ2-5, with 13 nucleotides matching TRBD2. The J call may not be correct, given that the DNA end is closer to TRBJ2-7. CDR3 size: 17 residues. Per germline, CDR1 SGHVS and CDR2 FNYEAQ. The CDR3 reads CASSSTLLAGGPYEQYF. The CDR3 DNA reads as TGTGCCAGCAGCTCGACGTTACTAGCGGGGGGGCCCTACGAGCAGTACTTC.

The rearrangement links TRBV29-1 to TRBJ1-1; the D is unclear. V was shortened by 5 bases and J by 6 bases, with 10 bases between the two germline ends. The CDR3 extends over 11 amino acids. Germline V gene lookup returns CDR1 SQVTM and CDR2 ANQGSEA. The CDR3 region has the DNA TGCAGCGTTTCTCTCCCCTCTGAAGCTTTCTTT. This translates into CSVSLPSEAFF.

This chain joins TRBV6-5 and TRBJ1-1; the match to TRBD1 covers 9 bases. V shed 5 bases, J shed 4 bases, and the junction held 5 bases outside the gene matches. CDR3 length equals 14 residues. Germline loops: CDR1 MNHEY, CDR2 SVGAGI. The CDR3, as DNA: TGTGCCAGCAGTACTACAGGGGGCCCCACTGAAGCTTTCTTT. The encoded protein is CASSTTGGPTEAFF.

This clone was seen only once. The chain employs TRBV9 and TRBJ1-4; D is unresolved. With 4 bases removed from V and 5 bases from J, the gap between germline ends came to 18 bases. Germline V gene data show CDR1 as SGDLS and CDR2 as YYNGEE. This CDR3 has 16 residues. The CDR3: CASSPVEGYTNEKLFF. The CDR3 bases are TGTGCCAGCAGCCCCGTCGAGGGCTACACAAATGAAAAACTGTTTTTT. The variable domain in full, completed from reference TRBV9 and TRBJ1-4, reads DSGVTQTPKHLITATGQRVTLRCSPRSGDLSVYWYQQSLDQGLQFLIQYYNGEERAKGNILERFSAQQFPDLHSELNLSSLELGDSALYFCASSPVEGYTNEKLFFGSGTQLSVL.

V and J are TRBV19 and TRBJ1-5, with unresolved D. Germline assignment: CDR1 LNHDA and CDR2 SQIVND (reference sequence). CDR3 size: 12 residues. V shed 8 bases and J shed 5 bases, with 10 bases lying between them. This CDR3 is CASVWGDQPQHF. CDR3 coding DNA: TGTGCCAGTGTCTGGGGAGATCAGCCCCAGCATTTT. Drawing the rest from reference TRBV19 and TRBJ1-5, the complete variable domain is DGGITQSPKYLFRKEGQNVTLSCEQNLNHDAMYWYRQDPGQGLRLIYYSQIVNDFQKGDIAEGYSVSREKKESFPLTVTSAQKNPTAFYLCASVWGDQPQHFGDGTRLSIL.

V and J are TRBV2 and TRBJ1-4; no definite D call. V was cut by 0 bases and J by 8 bases, with 16 bases left in between. Germline V CDR1 and CDR2: SNHLY, FYNNEI. This CDR3 is built from 16 residues. CDR3 protein: CASSEALPGSREKLFF. The CDR3 coding sequence is TGTGCCAGCAGTGAAGCGCTTCCGGGGTCGAGAGAAAAACTGTTTTTT.

The J gene is TRBJ2-4, the V gene TRBV5-1; TRBD1 matches at 9 bases. Germline CDR1 SGHRS, CDR2 YFSETQ. The CDR3 has 16 residues. The V gene end was trimmed by 4 bases and the J gene end by 1 base; junction bases not matched to a gene: 6. CDR3 sequence (DNA): TGCGCCAGCAGCCCCCAGACAGGGGGGGCCAAAAACATTCAGTACTTC. The encoded protein is CASSPQTGGAKNIQYF.

The chain employs TRBV5-1 and TRBJ2-3; 16 bases line up with TRBD2. V dropped 0 bases and J dropped 3; count of bases not matched to a gene: 16. CDR1 is SGHRS and CDR2 is YFSETQ in the germline V gene. The CDR3 is 22 residues long. CDR3 bases: TGCGCCAGCAGCTTGGGGCGTCCCGGGACTAGCGGGGGGGGTCAGAGGACAGATACGCAGTATTTT. Residues: CASSLGRPGTSGGGQRTDTQYF. Supplemented by reference TRBV5-1 and TRBJ2-3, the full variable domain reads KAGVTQTPRYLIKTRGQQVTLSCSPISGHRSVSWYQQTPGQGLQFLFEYFSETQRNKGNFPGRFSGRQFSNSRSEMNVSTLELGDSALYLCASSLGRPGTSGGGQRTDTQYFGPGTRLTVL.

The chain couples TRBV11-2 to TRBJ2-1; the D is unclear. The CDR3 runs 13 residues. V was pared by 1 base and J by 8 bases, with 9 bases between. Germline V gives CDR1 SGHAT, CDR2 FQNNGV. DNA for the CDR3: TGTGCCAGCAGCTTAGCAGTTATCCATGAGCAGTTCTTC. Translated: CASSLAVIHEQFF.

The rearrangement uses TRBV30 and TRBJ1-4, with 9 bases aligning to TRBD1. The CDR3 is 13 amino acids. V shed 5 bases and J 8 bases; nucleotides not matched to a gene: 6. Germline values: CDR1 GTSNPN, CDR2 SVGIG (reference sequence). The CDR3 DNA reads TGTGCCTGGCAGGACAGGGGAAGGGAAAAACTGTTTTTT. This sequence encodes CAWQDRGREKLFF.

This chain uses TRBV25-1 with TRBJ1-1; no clear D. The V end was cut by 6 bases, the J end by 1 base, with 12 bases between. Germline V lookup: CDR1 MGHDK, CDR2 SYGVNS. CDR3 length: 14 amino acids. The CDR3 DNA is TGTGCCAGCAGAGAAAATACAGCGAACACTGAAGCTTTCTTT. It encodes CASRENTANTEAFF.

Of note for this clone: One end of the junction fails to match germline, which may point to a read error. The rearrangement joins TRBV6-1 to TRBJ2-6, with D possibly matching TRBD1 (5 bases). This CDR3 contains 17 residues. In germline, CDR1 is MNHNS, CDR2 SASEGT. The DNA of the CDR3 is TGTGCCAGCAGTGAAACGACCGATAGCTCTGGGGCCAACGGCCTGGCTTTC. Its protein is CASSETTDSSGANGLAF.

CDR3 bases: TGTGCCAGCAGAGTGGGGGGAACTAATGAAAAACTGTTTTTT. Its protein product is CASRVGGTNEKLFF. This chain connects TRBV28 to TRBJ1-4; tentatively, D is TRBD1 (5 bases). Germline loops: CDR1 MDHEN, CDR2 SYDVKM. The CDR3 covers 14 residues. Trimming left V 6 bases short and J 1 base short, with 9 bases between. The variable domain in full, with the rest retrieved from reference TRBV28 and TRBJ1-4, is DVKVTQSSRYLVKRTGEKVFLECVQDMDHENMFWYRQDPGLGLRLIYFSYDVKMKEKGDIPEGYSVSREKKERFSLILESASTNQTSMYLCASRVGGTNEKLFFGSGTQLSVL.

This clone occurred a few times. The chain joins TRBV29-1 to TRBJ1-3; possibly TRBD1 for D (6 bases). V gave up 0 bases and J gave up 6 bases, with 15 bases separating them. This CDR3 is 15 amino acids long. From germline, CDR1 is SQVTM and CDR2 ANQGSEA. CDR3 residues: CSVEDPRQGPNTIYF. DNA of the CDR3: TGCAGCGTTGAAGATCCTCGGCAGGGGCCAAACACCATATATTTT.

The chain combines TRBV6-1 with TRBJ1-2; 7 nucleotides align to TRBD1. CDR1 and CDR2 (germline): MNHNS, SASEGT. V shed 6 bases, J shed 4 bases, and the junction held 8 bases outside the gene matches. This CDR3 is built from 14 residues. The CDR3 DNA reads TGTGCCAGCAGGGATCGACAGGGAGCCTATGGCTACACCTTC. Translating gives CASRDRQGAYGYTF.

The CDR3 DNA follows: TGTGCCAGCAGTTTCACAGGGGGCAATCAGCCCCAGCATTTT. Translated: CASSFTGGNQPQHF. This chain uses TRBV27 with TRBJ1-5; 7 bases map to TRBD1. The germline gives CDR1 MNHEY, CDR2 SMNVEV (reference sequence). V dropped 3 bases and J dropped 2; count of bases not matched to a gene: 1. The CDR3 contains 14 residues.

V usage is TRBV11-2 and J usage is TRBJ2-5; D ambiguous. The last part of the DNA fits TRBJ2-7 better; the J call may be wrong. Germline values: CDR1 SGHAT, CDR2 FQNNGV. This CDR3 contains 17 residues. Here the CDR3 DNA reads TGTGCCAGCAGCTTAGACGGTCTGCGGCTGGTCTCCTACGAGCAGTACTTC. This translates into CASSLDGLRLVSYEQYF.

The genes are TRBV7-9 and TRBJ1-1; D is unclear. V was trimmed by 1 base and J by 0 bases, leaving 9 bases between them. Germline lookup yields CDR1 SEHNR and CDR2 FQNEAQ (reference sequence). CDR3 length: 15 amino acids. The CDR3 here is CASSLVGRVNTEAFF. CDR3 sequence (DNA): TGTGCCAGCAGCTTAGTAGGGAGAGTGAACACTGAAGCTTTCTTT.

J is TRBJ2-7 and V is TRBV5-1; 10 bases are a match to TRBD2. Germline V gene sequence: CDR1 SGHRS, CDR2 YFSETQ. CDR3 length equals 14 residues. V lost 5 bases, J lost 2 bases, and 4 bases stayed unmatched. CDR3 bases: TGCGCCAGCAGACCTGGACTAGCGGCCTACGAGCAGTACTTC. Amino acids: CASRPGLAAYEQYF.

This clone showed up just once. V and J are TRBV4-1 and TRBJ2-1; D is ambiguous. Trimming took 3 bases from V and 2 from J, leaving 11 bases between them. This CDR3 is built from 15 residues. CDR1 MGHRA and CDR2 YSYEKL come from the germline V gene. The CDR3 here is CASSHSTRAYNEQFF. Written as DNA, the CDR3 is TGCGCCAGCAGCCACAGTACTCGGGCCTACAATGAGCAGTTCTTC.

As DNA, the CDR3 is TGTGCCAGCAGTTTAAGGGACAGGGAGGGCACTGAAGCTTTCTTT. It yields the protein CASSLRDREGTEAFF. This rearrangement joins TRBV28 to TRBJ1-1, with 9 positions matching TRBD1. The CDR3 runs 15 residues. Looked up from germline, CDR1 is MDHEN and CDR2 is SYDVKM. V was clipped by 2 bases and J by 4 bases; unmatched bases: 5.

On this clone itself: The junction and the germline gene differ at one end; a read error may be behind it. The chain has TRBV29-1 and TRBJ2-4, with D perhaps TRBD1 (5 bases). Germline V gives CDR1 SQVTM, CDR2 ANQGSEA. CDR3 length equals 13 residues. CDR3 in DNA: TGCAGCGCTAGGGCAGGGTACGGAAACAGTCAGTACTTC. This encodes CSARAGYGNSQYF.

The rearrangement joins TRBV28 to TRBJ1-5; 9 nucleotides align to TRBD1. Per germline, CDR1 MDHEN and CDR2 SYDVKM. The CDR3 has 17 amino acids. J gave up 3 bases and V 3 bases, and 9 bases lay outside the gene matches. CDR3 coding DNA: TGTGCCAGCAGTTTTCCCCTTGGGACAGGGTTCAATCAGCCCCAGCATTTT. Translation gives CASSFPLGTGFNQPQHF.

This sequence joins TRBV4-1 and TRBJ1-2, with a possible D match to TRBD1 (5 bases). V was cut by 0 bases and J by 2 bases, with 16 bases left in between. The CDR3 covers 17 residues. Germline V gene data show CDR1 as MGHRA and CDR2 as YSYEKL. CDR3 loop: CASSQDDRAGKNYGYTF. In nucleotides, the CDR3 is TGCGCCAGCAGCCAAGACGATAGAGCAGGGAAGAACTATGGCTACACCTTC.

This chain joins TRBV19 and TRBJ1-1; 7 bases are shared with TRBD1. Germline V lookup: CDR1 LNHDA, CDR2 SQIVND (reference sequence). V shed 6 bases and J 3 bases; nucleotides not matched to a gene: 4. The CDR3 has 13 amino acids. In DNA form, the CDR3 reads TGTGCCAGTAGCCAAGGGGGCTACACTGAAGCTTTCTTT. Its translation: CASSQGGYTEAFF.

This rearrangement joins TRBV27 to TRBJ1-2, with D possibly matching TRBD1 (6 bases). From germline, CDR1 is MNHEY and CDR2 SMNVEV (reference sequence). With 2 bases removed from V and 7 bases from J, the gap between germline ends came to 20 bases. The CDR3 spans 16 residues. The CDR3 loop reads CASSLAYNDRSRGYTF. Here the CDR3 DNA reads TGTGCCAGCAGTTTAGCGTACAACGACAGGTCCCGTGGCTACACCTTC.

This clone came up once. The CDR3 bases are TGCGCCAGCAGCCAAGGGGTCTCGGGCTATGGCTACACCTTC. Protein sequence: CASSQGVSGYGYTF. The V gene is TRBV4-1, the J gene TRBJ1-2; no definite D call. Germline V CDR1 and CDR2: MGHRA, YSYEKL. The CDR3 covers 14 residues. V gave up 1 base and J gave up 4 bases, with 10 bases separating them.

The chain uses TRBV18 and TRBJ2-3; D possibly corresponds to TRBD2 (5 bases). V was pared by 6 bases and J by 1 base, with 14 bases between. From germline, CDR1 is KGHSH and CDR2 LQKENI. The CDR3 is 15 residues long. Here the CDR3 DNA reads TGTGCCAGCTCCCATGACCGGGGAGGCACAGATACGCAGTATTTT. This codes for CASSHDRGGTDTQYF.